The 11 T cell receptor beta chains presented below share a single source sample, sequenced in a study of blood T cell repertoires in COVID-19 (dated by TCRdb to the early 2020s). Libraries were built with the immunoSEQ multiplex PCR assay. TCRdb provides this immuneACCESS table in a form limited to in-frame rearrangements. Some clones are lacking; in checked studies, under half of them reflect an unresolved V gene, and why the rest are absent is not known. The sample table lists about 99,000 clones, approximately 89% of them with a count of one. The ten largest make up roughly 17% of the sample. The sample comprised peripheral blood. The origin of the receptors is a woman over 75 in a cohort sampled during active COVID-19.

The chain joins TRBV18 to TRBJ2-1; the match to TRBD2 covers 9 bases. Per the germline V gene, CDR1 is KGHSH and CDR2 is LQKENI. V lost 4 bases, J lost 1 base, and 5 bases stayed unmatched. The CDR3 is 16 amino acids. The CDR3 loop is CASSLIAGESYNEQFF. The CDR3 region has the DNA TGTGCCAGCTCACTCATAGCGGGAGAGTCCTACAATGAGCAGTTCTTC. The entire variable domain, with the rest obtained from reference TRBV18 and TRBJ2-1, is as follows: NAGVMQNPRHLVRRRGQEARLRCSPMKGHSHVYWYRQLPEEGLKFMVYLQKENIIDESGMPKERFSAEFPKEGPSILRIQQVVRGDSAAYFCASSLIAGESYNEQFFGPGTRLTVL.

The chain has TRBV24-1 and TRBJ2-7; 8 nucleotides line up with TRBD2. The CDR3 covers 14 residues. Looked up from germline, CDR1 is KGHDR and CDR2 is SFDVKD. The trim removed 4 bases at V and 3 bases at J, leaving 4 bases unmatched. The CDR3 loop reads CATSDVSGNYEQYF. CDR3 coding DNA: TGTGCCACCAGTGACGTTAGCGGGAACTACGAGCAGTACTTC.

CDR3 protein: CSAGGRSNTEAFF. The CDR3 DNA sequence: TGCAGCGCAGGGGGCCGCTCGAACACTGAAGCTTTCTTT. This rearrangement joins TRBV29-1 to TRBJ1-1, with 8 nucleotides matching TRBD1. Looked up from germline, CDR1 is SQVTM and CDR2 is ANQGSEA. The CDR3 totals 13 residues. Trimming at V came to 7 bases and at J to 1 base, leaving 5 bases not matched to a gene.

This chain links TRBV10-3 with TRBJ1-6, with 10 bases matching TRBD1. CDR1 and CDR2 from the germline V gene are ENHRY and SYGVKD. J was trimmed by 7 bases and V by 10 bases; bases with no gene match: 4. This CDR3 has 13 amino acids. This chain's CDR3 is CATGTGENSPLHF. The CDR3 DNA is TGTGCCACTGGGACAGGGGAAAATTCACCCCTCCACTTT.

The gene calls are TRBV6-4 and TRBJ2-3; 10 positions match TRBD1. The CDR3 sequence is 15 residues long. Trimming took 6 bases from V and 4 from J; bases not matched to a gene: 7. The germline V gene encodes CDR1 MRHNA and CDR2 SNTAGT. CDR3: CASSDRGPGADTQYF. CDR3 DNA sequence: TGTGCCAGCAGCGACAGGGGGCCAGGGGCAGATACGCAGTATTTT.

The gene calls are TRBV27 and TRBJ1-2; maybe TRBD1 (5 bases). Germline assignment: CDR1 MNHEY and CDR2 SMNVEV (reference sequence). With 2 bases removed from V and 3 bases from J, the gap between germline ends came to 7 bases. The CDR3 has 13 residues. CDR3 bases: TGTGCCAGCAGTTTAGTCAGGGACTATGGCTACACCTTC. Amino acids: CASSLVRDYGYTF.

The rearrangement links TRBV5-4 to TRBJ2-1; 7 nucleotides align to TRBD2. Germline-derived CDR1 and CDR2 are SGHNT and YYREEE (reference sequence). After removal of 4 bases from V and 7 bases from J, the junction contained 14 bases not matched to a gene. The CDR3 sequence is 16 residues long. The CDR3 DNA reads as TGTGCCAGCAGCCCCTTGGGGGGGGTTTCCGGAAATGAGCAGTTCTTC. Amino acids: CASSPLGGVSGNEQFF.

This clone appeared a single time. The J gene is TRBJ1-5, the V gene TRBV2; 10 nucleotides agree with TRBD1. This CDR3 has 14 residues. The V and J ends lost 6 bases and 8 bases, in that order; junction bases with no gene match: 7. Germline V gene sequence: CDR1 SNHLY, CDR2 FYNNEI. This chain's CDR3 is CASRGTGAGEPQHF. The CDR3 DNA reads as TGTGCCAGCAGGGGGACAGGGGCTGGGGAGCCCCAGCATTTT.

This clone appeared a few times. V usage is TRBV6-2 or TRBV6-3 and J usage is TRBJ1-3, with TRBD1 identical over 8 bases. J gave up 0 bases and V 6 bases, and 7 bases lay outside the gene matches. The CDR3 spans 16 residues. CDR1 and CDR2 (germline): MNHEY, SVGEGT. The CDR3 bases are TGTGCCAGCAGCCTGGACAGGGCACCCTCTGGAAACACCATATATTTT. It yields the protein CASSLDRAPSGNTIYF.

The chain uses TRBV6-1 and TRBJ1-4; D might be TRBD1 (5 bases). The CDR3 is 13 residues long. Germline V lookup: CDR1 MNHNS, CDR2 SASEGT. The V and J ends lost 2 bases and 5 bases respectively, with 6 bases between them. This CDR3 reads CASSERGNEKLFF. In DNA form, the CDR3 reads TGTGCCAGCAGTGAACGGGGGAATGAAAAACTGTTTTTT.

The J gene is TRBJ1-2, the V gene TRBV3-1 (or the pseudogene TRBV3-2); the D gene is possibly TRBD1 (6 bases). The V gene's germline CDR1 is LGHDT and CDR2 YNNKEL (reference sequence). Trimming left V 1 base short and J 8 bases short, with 17 bases between. This CDR3 has 15 residues. This CDR3 reads CASSQGGGGTKGYTF. The CDR3 DNA is TGTGCCAGCAGCCAAGGCGGGGGCGGAACAAAAGGCTACACCTTC.